Listed below are T cell receptor beta chains from one sample, sequenced in a study of OX40 agonist ivuxolimab in advanced cancers. Measured with immunoSEQ multiplex PCR; TCRdb has only the in-frame clones, and not every one. Altogether about 100,000 clones are present, under 95% being singletons, with the ten largest covering 2.6%. The sample in question was CD4+ or CD8+ T cells sorted from blood, obtained in a trial of the OX40 agonist ivuxolimab. All receptors come from an adult with an advanced solid tumor such as melanoma, head and neck, liver or kidney cancer. Both conserved end residues are part of each CDR3. Each record gives: clone size, V gene, D gene, J gene, CDR3 DNA, CDR3 protein. The D gene is left open where the match is weak. Expanded clones are given a class, and other clones once, few, many or no size at all.

-	TRBV5-1	TRBD1	TRBJ1-1	TGCGCCAGCAGCTTGGGGCAGGGGGCGGTTGGGACTGAAGCTTTCTTT	CASSLGQGAVGTEAFF
-	TRBV4-1	-	TRBJ1-4	TGCGCCAGCAGCCAAGATAAGTCTTCCCCAAATGAAAAACTGTTTTTT	CASSQDKSSPNEKLFF
-	TRBV5-8	-	TRBJ2-7	TGTGCCAGCAGCTTGGGTTACGAGCAGTACTTC	CASSLGYEQYF
-	TRBV4-1	-	TRBJ2-7	TGCGCCAGCAGCCAAGCAGTGGCGAATGGGCAGTACTTC	CASSQAVANGQYF
-	TRBV7-6	-	TRBJ1-1	TGTGCCAGCAGCAAAAATCACTCCGAATTTTATTGGAGTGAAGCTTTCTTT	CASSKNHSEFYWSEAFF
once	TRBV14	TRBD2	TRBJ2-1	TGTGCCAGCAGCCAAGGCATTACTAGCGTCGATGAGCAGTTCTTC	CASSQGITSVDEQFF
-	TRBV6-6	TRBD1	TRBJ2-7	TGTGCCAGCAGCTTTGACAGGGGACGTTACGAGCAGTACTTC	CASSFDRGRYEQYF
-	TRBV9	-	TRBJ1-5	TGTGCCAGCGGGACGGACGACTATAGCAATCAGCCCCAGCATTTT	CASGTDDYSNQPQHF
few	TRBV27	-	TRBJ1-1	TGTGCCAGCAACGACCGGATTGGAGCTGAAGCTTTCTTT	CASNDRIGAEAFF
-	TRBV19	-	TRBJ1-1	TGTGCCAGTACCCCGGGAGGGGAGAACACTGAAGCTTTCTTT	CASTPGGENTEAFF
-	TRBV7-6	-	TRBJ2-2	TGTGCCAGCAGCTTAGCCGCTGAGGGGGGGCCCGGGGAGCTGTTTTTT	CASSLAAEGGPGELFF
-	TRBV5-1	TRBD1	TRBJ1-4	TGCGCCAGCAGCGGGGGACAGGGTATGGCTAATGAAAAACTGTTTTTT	CASSGGQGMANEKLFF
-	TRBV7-2	-	TRBJ2-1	TGTGCCAGCAGCTTAGGACTAGGCTCCTACAATGAGCAGTTCTTC	CASSLGLGSYNEQFF
-	TRBV4-2	-	TRBJ1-1	TGTGCCAGCAGCCGTACGGGTAAGAACACTGAAGCTTTCTTT	CASSRTGKNTEAFF
-	TRBV15	-	TRBJ2-6	TGTGCCACCAGCAGACCCATTGGGGACGTCCTGACTTTC	CATSRPIGDVLTF
-	TRBV5-1	-	TRBJ1-1	TGCGCCAGCAGCTTGGGGATAGGGAGTGGATGGAACGCTGAAGCTTTCTTT	CASSLGIGSGWNAEAFF
-	TRBV19	-	TRBJ2-1	TGTGCCACCATCCAGGGCTCCACTGGCAATGAGCAGTTCTTC	CATIQGSTGNEQFF
-	TRBV28	-	TRBJ2-6	TGTGCCACCACACAGATCTCTGGGGCCAACGTCCTGACTTTC	CATTQISGANVLTF
-	TRBV6-1	-	TRBJ1-4	TGTGCCAGCAGGGCAACAGAGGCAACTAATGAAAAACTGTTTTTT	CASRATEATNEKLFF
-	TRBV5-4	TRBD1	TRBJ1-2	TGTGCCAGCAGCTCACCGGGACAGGGAGACGATGGCTACACCTTC	CASSSPGQGDDGYTF
-	TRBV29-1	-	TRBJ2-3	TGCAGCGTCAGGACACGTAGCCTAACGGGAGATACGCAGTATTTT	CSVRTRSLTGDTQYF
-	TRBV7-6	-	TRBJ2-6	TGTGCCAGCAGCTTAGGACTCTCTGGGGCCAACGTCCTGACTTTC	CASSLGLSGANVLTF
-	TRBV6-1	TRBD1	TRBJ2-7	TGTGCCAGCAGTAAGACAGGGGACATGTACGAGCAGTACTTC	CASSKTGDMYEQYF
-	TRBV9	-	TRBJ1-1	TGTGCCAGCAGCGTAGCAGGGGCTGAGGACACTGAAGCTTTCTTT	CASSVAGAEDTEAFF
-	TRBV6-5	-	TRBJ2-5	TGTGCCAGCAGTTACTCGGGACTGGTGGAAGAGACCCAGTACTTC	CASSYSGLVEETQYF
-	TRBV5-1	TRBD1	TRBJ2-7	TGCGCCAGCAGCACCGGACAGGGGGCCTACGAGCAGTACTTC	CASSTGQGAYEQYF
-	TRBV10-3	TRBD2	TRBJ2-5	TGTGCCACGGGACTAGCGGGGGCCACCTCGGGGGAGACCCAGTACTTC	CATGLAGATSGETQYF
-	TRBV5-1	-	TRBJ1-4	TGCGCCAGCAGCTTGTATGGACAGACTAATGAAAAACTGTTTTTT	CASSLYGQTNEKLFF
-	TRBV10-1	TRBD2	TRBJ2-1	TGCGCCAGCAGTGAGGGGGCTAGCGGGGTCCGCTCCTACAATGAGCAGTTCTTC	CASSEGASGVRSYNEQFF
-	TRBV7-9	TRBD1	TRBJ1-4	TGTGCCAGTACCAGGGGGCGCGATGGTGAAAAACTGTTTTTT	CASTRGRDGEKLFF
-	TRBV25-1	-	TRBJ2-1	TGTGCCAGCGGCTCAGTGGGGCGCGGGAAGGGGCAGTTCTTC	CASGSVGRGKGQFF
-	TRBV28	-	TRBJ2-2	TGTGCCAGCAGTTTCCAAAATGACGGCACCGGGGAGCTGTTTTTT	CASSFQNDGTGELFF
few	TRBV6-1	-	TRBJ1-6	TGTGCCAGCAGTGAATGGACTTCATCCTATAATTCACCCCTCCACTTT	CASSEWTSSYNSPLHF
-	TRBV19	-	TRBJ1-3	TGTGCCAGTACTACGGCCCCTCTGAATGGAAACACCATATATTTT	CASTTAPLNGNTIYF
-	TRBV10-3	-	TRBJ2-3	TGTGCCATCAGTGTTGGTGCCACAGATACGCAGTATTTT	CAISVGATDTQYF
-	TRBV4-3	-	TRBJ1-6	TGCGCCAGCAGCCAAGATACAGGGAACCAGGCAATGTCACCCCTCCACTTT	CASSQDTGNQAMSPLHF
-	TRBV9	-	TRBJ1-1	TGTGCCAGCAGCGTAGAGGGACACACTGAAGCTTTCTTT	CASSVEGHTEAFF
-	TRBV14	-	TRBJ2-1	TGTGCCAGCAGCAACCGACATACTTACAATGAGCAGTTCTTC	CASSNRHTYNEQFF
once	TRBV6-5	-	TRBJ1-1	TGTGCCAGCAGTTACGGGCCTATGAACACTGAAGCTTTCTTT	CASSYGPMNTEAFF
-	TRBV5-8	TRBD2	TRBJ2-3	TGTGCCAGCAGCCCCAGCGGGGGTATGTCGTTTGTTGGCACAGATACGCAGTATTTT	CASSPSGGMSFVGTDTQYF
-	TRBV10-1	-	TRBJ2-7	TGCGCCAGCAGTGAGTCGATAGGGGACCCGTCCTACGAGCAGTACTTC	CASSESIGDPSYEQYF
-	TRBV5-3	-	TRBJ1-2	TGTGCCTGGTTTTCTGGGGCTGGCTACACCTTC	CAWFSGAGYTF
-	TRBV5-4	TRBD1	TRBJ1-2	TGTGCCAGCACCCTACCGGGACAGACTACTAACTATGGCTACACCTTC	CASTLPGQTTNYGYTF